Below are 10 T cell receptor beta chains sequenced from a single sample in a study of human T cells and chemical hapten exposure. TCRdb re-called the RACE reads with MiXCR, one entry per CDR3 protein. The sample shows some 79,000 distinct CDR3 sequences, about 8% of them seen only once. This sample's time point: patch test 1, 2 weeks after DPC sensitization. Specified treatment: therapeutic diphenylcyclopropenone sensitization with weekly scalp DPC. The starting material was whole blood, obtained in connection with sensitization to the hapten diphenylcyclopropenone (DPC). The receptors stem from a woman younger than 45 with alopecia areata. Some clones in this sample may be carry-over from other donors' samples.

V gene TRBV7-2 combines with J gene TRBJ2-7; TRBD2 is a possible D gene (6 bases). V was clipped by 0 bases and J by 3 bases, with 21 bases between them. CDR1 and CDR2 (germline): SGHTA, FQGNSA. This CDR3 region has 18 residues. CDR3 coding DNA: TGTGCCAGCAGCTTAGCGGAGAGGGACTTTGCAAGGCACTACGAGCAGTACTTC. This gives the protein CASSLAERDFARHYEQYF.

CDR3: CSARTGTSVGETQYF. For the CDR3, the DNA is TGCAGTGCTAGAACCGGGACTAGCGTGGGGGAGACCCAGTACTTC. The chain is built from TRBV20-1 and TRBJ2-5, with TRBD2 matching 10 bases. Per the germline V gene, CDR1 is DFQATT and CDR2 is SNEGSKA (reference sequence). V lost 2 bases to trimming and J lost 5 bases; unmatched junction nucleotides: 8. The CDR3 covers 15 residues.

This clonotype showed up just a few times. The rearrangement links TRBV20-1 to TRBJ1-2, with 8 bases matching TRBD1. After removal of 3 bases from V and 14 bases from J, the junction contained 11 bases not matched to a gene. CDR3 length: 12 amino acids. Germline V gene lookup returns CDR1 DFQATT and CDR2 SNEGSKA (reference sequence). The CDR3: CSASPQGAAWTF. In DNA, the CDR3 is TGCAGTGCTAGTCCTCAGGGGGCGGCCTGGACCTTC.

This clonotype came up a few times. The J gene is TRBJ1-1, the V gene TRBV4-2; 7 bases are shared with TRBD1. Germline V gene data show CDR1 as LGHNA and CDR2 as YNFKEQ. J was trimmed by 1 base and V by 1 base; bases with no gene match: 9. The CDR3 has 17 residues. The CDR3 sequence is CASSQGATGQGNTEAFF. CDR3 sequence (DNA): TGTGCCAGCAGCCAAGGCGCGACAGGGCAGGGGAACACTGAAGCTTTCTTT.

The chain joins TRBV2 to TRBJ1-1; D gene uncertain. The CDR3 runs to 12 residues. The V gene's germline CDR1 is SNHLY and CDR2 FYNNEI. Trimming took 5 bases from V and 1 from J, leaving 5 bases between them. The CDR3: CASSKRNTEAFF. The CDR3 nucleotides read TGTGCCAGCAGTAAGCGGAACACTGAAGCTTTCTTT.

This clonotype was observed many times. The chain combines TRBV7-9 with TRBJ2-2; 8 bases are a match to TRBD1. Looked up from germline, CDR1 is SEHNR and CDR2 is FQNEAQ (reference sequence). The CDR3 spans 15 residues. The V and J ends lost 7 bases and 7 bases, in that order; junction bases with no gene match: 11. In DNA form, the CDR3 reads TGTGCCAGCAACCAGGGGGCGCTAGGAAACGGGGAGCTGTTTTTT. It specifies CASNQGALGNGELFF.

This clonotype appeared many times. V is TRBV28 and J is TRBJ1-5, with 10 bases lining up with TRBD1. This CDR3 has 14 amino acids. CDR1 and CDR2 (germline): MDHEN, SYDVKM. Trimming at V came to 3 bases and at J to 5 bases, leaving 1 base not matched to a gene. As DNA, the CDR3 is TGTGCCAGCAGTTTGACAGGGGGCGATCAGCCCCAGCATTTT. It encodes CASSLTGGDQPQHF.

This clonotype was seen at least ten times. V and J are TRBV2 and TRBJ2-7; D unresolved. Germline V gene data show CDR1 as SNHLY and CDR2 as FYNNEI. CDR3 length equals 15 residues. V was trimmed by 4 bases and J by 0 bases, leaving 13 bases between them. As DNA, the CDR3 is TGTGCCAGCAGTGGCACATTCACCTTCTCCTACGAGCAGTACTTC. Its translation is CASSGTFTFSYEQYF.

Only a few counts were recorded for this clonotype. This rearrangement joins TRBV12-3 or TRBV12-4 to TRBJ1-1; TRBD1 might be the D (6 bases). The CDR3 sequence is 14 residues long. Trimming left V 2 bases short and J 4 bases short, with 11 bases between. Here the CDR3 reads CASSLRGRGTEAFF. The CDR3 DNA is TGTGCCAGCAGTTTAAGGGGGAGAGGCACTGAAGCTTTCTTT.

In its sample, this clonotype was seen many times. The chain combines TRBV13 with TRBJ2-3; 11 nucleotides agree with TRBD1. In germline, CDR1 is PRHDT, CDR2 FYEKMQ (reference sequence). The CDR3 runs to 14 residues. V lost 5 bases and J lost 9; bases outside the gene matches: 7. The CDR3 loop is CASSRTGGSKTQYF. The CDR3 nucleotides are TGTGCCAGCAGCCGGACAGGGGGCTCTAAGACGCAGTATTTT.